Listed below are T cell receptor beta chains from one sample, sequenced in a study of PD-L1 blockade in urothelial cancer. The data were produced by immunoSEQ multiplex PCR, yet TCRdb's version contains in-frame clones alone and is incomplete. This sample carries about 39,000 clones, about 89% of them seen once, and the ten largest clones take about 1.9%. The sample here was PBMCs, taken around atezolizumab (anti-PD-L1) treatment. These receptors all stem from a man between 60 and 75 years old with urothelial cancer. The CDR3 runs from the conserved cysteine through the conserved F or W. Each record gives: J gene, V gene, CDR3 protein.

TRBJ2-5 TRBV19 CASSISLAGDSAETQYF
TRBJ2-1 TRBV5-1 CASDREGGYNEQFF
TRBJ1-1 TRBV9 CASSGDRGTATEAFF
TRBJ2-1 TRBV11-3 CASSLTDRVSEQFF
TRBJ1-4 TRBV25-1 CASSEGWGDPEKLFF
TRBJ2-2 TRBV6-5 CASSYHLAGVAGELFF
TRBJ2-3 TRBV4-3 CASPGGKGLVADTQYF
TRBJ2-7 TRBV5-1 CASSLALLAGPYEQYF
TRBJ1-2 TRBV28 CASSGLDILGGYTF
TRBJ2-1 TRBV2 CASKSGTGGWEQFF
TRBJ1-3 TRBV29-1 CSVEKGDSGNTIYF
TRBJ1-6 TRBV7-3 CASSSGVGNSPLHF
TRBJ2-3 TRBV5-1 CASSIGTASGTDTQYF